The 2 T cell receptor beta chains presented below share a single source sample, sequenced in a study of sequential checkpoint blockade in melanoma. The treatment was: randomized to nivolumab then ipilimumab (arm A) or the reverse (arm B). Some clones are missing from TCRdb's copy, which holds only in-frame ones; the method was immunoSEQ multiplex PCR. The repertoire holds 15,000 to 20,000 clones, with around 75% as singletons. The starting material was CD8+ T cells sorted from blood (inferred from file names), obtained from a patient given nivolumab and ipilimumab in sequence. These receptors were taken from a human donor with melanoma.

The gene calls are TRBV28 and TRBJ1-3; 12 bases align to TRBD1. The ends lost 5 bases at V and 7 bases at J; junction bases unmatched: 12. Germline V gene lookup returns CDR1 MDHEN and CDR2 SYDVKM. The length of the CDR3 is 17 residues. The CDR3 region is CASSVGTGGALRNTIYF. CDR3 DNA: TGTGCCAGCAGTGTCGGGACAGGGGGCGCTTTAAGGAACACCATATATTTT.

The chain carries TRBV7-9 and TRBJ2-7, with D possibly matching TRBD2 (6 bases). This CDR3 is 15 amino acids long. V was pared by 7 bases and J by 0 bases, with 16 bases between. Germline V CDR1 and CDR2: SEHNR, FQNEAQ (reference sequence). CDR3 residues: CASTHRDSSSYEQYF. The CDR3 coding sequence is TGTGCCAGCACTCACCGGGACTCGAGCTCCTACGAGCAGTACTTC.